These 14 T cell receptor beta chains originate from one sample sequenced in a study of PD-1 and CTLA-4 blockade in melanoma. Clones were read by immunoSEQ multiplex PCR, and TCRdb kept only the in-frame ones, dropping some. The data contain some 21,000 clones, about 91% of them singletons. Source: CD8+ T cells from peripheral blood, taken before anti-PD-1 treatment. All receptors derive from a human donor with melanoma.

This CDR3 is CASSLDAGTDYGYTF. CDR3 in DNA: TGTGCCAGCAGCTTAGACGCGGGGACGGACTATGGCTACACCTTC. The chain couples TRBV7-9 to TRBJ1-2; a weak D match, TRBD1 (5 bases). Trimming removed 1 base from V and 3 bases from J, with 12 bases in between. The CDR3 has 15 amino acids. The germline V gene has CDR1 SEHNR and CDR2 FQNEAQ (reference sequence).

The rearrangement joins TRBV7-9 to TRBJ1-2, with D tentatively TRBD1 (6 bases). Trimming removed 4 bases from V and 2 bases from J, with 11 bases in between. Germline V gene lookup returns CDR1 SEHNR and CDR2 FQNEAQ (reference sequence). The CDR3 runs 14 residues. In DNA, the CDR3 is TGTGCCAGCAGCTCATCAGGGGCGAACTATGGCTACACCTTC. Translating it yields CASSSSGANYGYTF.

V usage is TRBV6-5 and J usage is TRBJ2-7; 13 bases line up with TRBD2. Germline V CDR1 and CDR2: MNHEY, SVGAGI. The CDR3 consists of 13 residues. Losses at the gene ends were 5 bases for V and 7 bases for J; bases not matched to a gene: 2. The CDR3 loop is CASSPGLAGEQYF. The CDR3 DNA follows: TGTGCCAGCAGTCCGGGACTAGCGGGGGAGCAGTACTTC.

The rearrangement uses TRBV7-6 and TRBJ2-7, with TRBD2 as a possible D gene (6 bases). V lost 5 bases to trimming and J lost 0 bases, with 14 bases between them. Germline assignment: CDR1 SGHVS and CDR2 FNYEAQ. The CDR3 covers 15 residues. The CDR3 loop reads CASSPRGGSSYEQYF. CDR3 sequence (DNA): TGTGCCAGCAGCCCCCGCGGAGGGAGCTCCTACGAGCAGTACTTC.

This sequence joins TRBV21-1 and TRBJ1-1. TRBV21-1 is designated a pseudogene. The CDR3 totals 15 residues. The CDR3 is CASSTRHGASTEAFF. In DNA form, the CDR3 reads TGTGCCAGCAGCACCCGCCACGGGGCATCGACTGAAGCTTTCTTT.

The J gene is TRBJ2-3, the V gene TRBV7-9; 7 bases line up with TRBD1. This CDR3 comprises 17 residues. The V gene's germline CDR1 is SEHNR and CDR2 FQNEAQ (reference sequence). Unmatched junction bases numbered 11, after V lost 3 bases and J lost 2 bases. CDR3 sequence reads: CASSFPRQGPTTDTQYF. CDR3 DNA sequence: TGTGCCAGCAGCTTCCCGCGACAGGGTCCTACCACAGATACGCAGTATTTT.

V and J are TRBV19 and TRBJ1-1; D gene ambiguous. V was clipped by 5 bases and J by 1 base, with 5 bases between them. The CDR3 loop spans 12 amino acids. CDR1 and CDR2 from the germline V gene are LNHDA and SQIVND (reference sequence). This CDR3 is CASSFRNTEAFF. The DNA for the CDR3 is TGTGCCAGTAGTTTCCGGAACACTGAAGCTTTCTTT.

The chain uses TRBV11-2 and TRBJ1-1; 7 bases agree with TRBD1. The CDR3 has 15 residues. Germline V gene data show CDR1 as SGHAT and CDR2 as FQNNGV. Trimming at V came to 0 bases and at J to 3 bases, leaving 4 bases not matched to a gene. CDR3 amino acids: CASSLDPGGYTEAFF. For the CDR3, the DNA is TGTGCCAGCAGCTTAGATCCAGGGGGTTACACTGAAGCTTTCTTT.

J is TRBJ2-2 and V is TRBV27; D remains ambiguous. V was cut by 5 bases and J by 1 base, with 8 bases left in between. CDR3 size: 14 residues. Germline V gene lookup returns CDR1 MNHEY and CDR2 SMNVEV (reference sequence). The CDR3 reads CASSPGQNTGELFF. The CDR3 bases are TGTGCCAGCAGTCCAGGCCAGAACACCGGGGAGCTGTTTTTT.

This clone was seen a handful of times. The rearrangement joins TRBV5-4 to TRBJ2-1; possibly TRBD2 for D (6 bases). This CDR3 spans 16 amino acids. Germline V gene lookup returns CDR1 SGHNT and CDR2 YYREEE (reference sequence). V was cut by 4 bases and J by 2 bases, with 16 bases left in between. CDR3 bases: TGTGCCAGCAGCCTTGCTACTAGCTACACCTACAATGAGCAGTTCTTC. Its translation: CASSLATSYTYNEQFF.

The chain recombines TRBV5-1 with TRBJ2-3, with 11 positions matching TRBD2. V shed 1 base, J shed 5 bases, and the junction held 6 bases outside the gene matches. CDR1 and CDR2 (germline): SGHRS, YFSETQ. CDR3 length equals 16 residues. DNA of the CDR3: TGCGCCAGCAGCTTGATAGCGGGGGGGCCAGAAGATACGCAGTATTTT. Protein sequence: CASSLIAGGPEDTQYF.

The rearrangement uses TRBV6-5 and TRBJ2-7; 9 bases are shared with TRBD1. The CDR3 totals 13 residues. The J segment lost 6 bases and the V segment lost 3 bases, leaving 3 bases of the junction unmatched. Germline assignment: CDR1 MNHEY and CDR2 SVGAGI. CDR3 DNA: TGTGCCAGCAGTTATACAGGGGGCGTCGAGCAGTACTTC. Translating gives CASSYTGGVEQYF.

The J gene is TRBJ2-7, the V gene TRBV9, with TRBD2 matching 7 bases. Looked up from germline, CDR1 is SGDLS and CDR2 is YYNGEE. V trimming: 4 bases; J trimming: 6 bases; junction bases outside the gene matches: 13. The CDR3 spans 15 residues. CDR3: CASSPPQREGVEQYF. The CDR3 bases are TGTGCCAGCAGCCCCCCGCAGAGGGAGGGCGTCGAGCAGTACTTC.

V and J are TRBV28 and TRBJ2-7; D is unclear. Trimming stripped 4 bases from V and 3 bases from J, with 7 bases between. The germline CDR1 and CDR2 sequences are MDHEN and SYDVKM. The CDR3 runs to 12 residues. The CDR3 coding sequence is TGTGCCAGCAGTTCCCGGAGCTACGAGCAGTACTTC. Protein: CASSSRSYEQYF.